Sequencing of this T cell receptor (beta chain) was carried out in a study of somatic mutations in cytotoxic T cells in rheumatoid arthritis. The ends lost 1 base at V and 10 bases at J; junction bases unmatched: 4. This CDR3 has 13 amino acids. CDR1 and CDR2 (germline): SEHNR, FQNEAQ (reference sequence). Sequenced by immunoSEQ multiplex PCR; TCRdb stores in-frame clones only, minus some. This table holds some 13,000 clones, about four fifths found once. J is TRBJ2-1 and V is TRBV7-9, with 7 bases identical to TRBD1. The sample consisted of CD8+ T cells sorted from blood. The clonotype comes from an adult with rheumatoid arthritis. The CDR3: CASSLEGTAEQFF. The DNA of the CDR3 is TGTGCCAGCAGCTTAGAGGGGACAGCGGAGCAGTTCTTC.